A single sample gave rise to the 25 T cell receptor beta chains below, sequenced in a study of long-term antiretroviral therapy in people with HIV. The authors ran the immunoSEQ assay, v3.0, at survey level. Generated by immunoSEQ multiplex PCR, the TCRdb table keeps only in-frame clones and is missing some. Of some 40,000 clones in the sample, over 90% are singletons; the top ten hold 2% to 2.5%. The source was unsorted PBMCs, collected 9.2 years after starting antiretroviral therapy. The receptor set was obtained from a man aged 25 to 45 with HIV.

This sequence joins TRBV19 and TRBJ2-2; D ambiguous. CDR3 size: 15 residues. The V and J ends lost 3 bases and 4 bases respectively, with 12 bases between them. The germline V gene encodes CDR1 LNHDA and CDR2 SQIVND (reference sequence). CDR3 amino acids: CASSIGRAITGELFF. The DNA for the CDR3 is TGTGCCAGTAGTATCGGAAGGGCCATCACCGGGGAGCTGTTTTTT.

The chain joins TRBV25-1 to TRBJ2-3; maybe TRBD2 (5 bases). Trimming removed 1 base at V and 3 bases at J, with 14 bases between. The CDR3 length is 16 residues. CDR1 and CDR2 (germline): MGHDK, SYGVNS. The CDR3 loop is CASSEWFPGKTDTQYF. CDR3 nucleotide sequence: TGTGCCAGCAGTGAATGGTTTCCGGGGAAAACAGATACGCAGTATTTT. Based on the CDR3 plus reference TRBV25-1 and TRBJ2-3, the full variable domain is EADIYQTPRYLVIGTGKKITLECSQTMGHDKMYWYQQDPGMELHLIHYSYGVNSTEKGDLSSESTVSRIRTEHFPLTLESARPSHTSQYLCASSEWFPGKTDTQYFGPGTRLTVL.

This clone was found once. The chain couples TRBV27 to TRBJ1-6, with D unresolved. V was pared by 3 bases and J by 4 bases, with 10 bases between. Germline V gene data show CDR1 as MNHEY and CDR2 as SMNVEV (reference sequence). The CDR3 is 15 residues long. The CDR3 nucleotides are TGTGCCAGCAGTTTCTTGGGGATTTATAATTCACCCCTCCACTTT. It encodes CASSFLGIYNSPLHF.

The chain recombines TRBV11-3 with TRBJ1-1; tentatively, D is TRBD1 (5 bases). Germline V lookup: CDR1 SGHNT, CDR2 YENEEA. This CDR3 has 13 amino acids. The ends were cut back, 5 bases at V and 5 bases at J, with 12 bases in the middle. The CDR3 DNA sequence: TGTGCCAGCAGCCCGCGGGGGGTTACTGAAGCTTTCTTT. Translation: CASSPRGVTEAFF.

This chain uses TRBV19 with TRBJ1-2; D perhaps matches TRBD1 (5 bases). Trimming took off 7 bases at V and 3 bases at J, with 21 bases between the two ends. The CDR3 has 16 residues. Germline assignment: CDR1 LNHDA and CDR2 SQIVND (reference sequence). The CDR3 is CASTPLGGSGDYGYTF. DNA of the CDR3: TGTGCCAGTACCCCATTGGGGGGATCGGGCGACTATGGCTACACCTTC.

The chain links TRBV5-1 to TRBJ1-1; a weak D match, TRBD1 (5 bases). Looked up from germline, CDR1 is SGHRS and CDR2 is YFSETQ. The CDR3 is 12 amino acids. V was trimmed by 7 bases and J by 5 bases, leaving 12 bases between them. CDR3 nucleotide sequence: TGCGCCAGCCGTGGAGCAGGGACTGAAGCTTTCTTT. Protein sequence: CASRGAGTEAFF.

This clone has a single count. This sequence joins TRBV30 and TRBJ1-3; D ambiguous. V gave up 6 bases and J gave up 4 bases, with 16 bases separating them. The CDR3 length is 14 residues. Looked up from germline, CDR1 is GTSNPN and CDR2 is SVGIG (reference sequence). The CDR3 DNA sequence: TGTGCCTGTTGCCGGCCTCCGAGGGGAAACACCATATATTTT. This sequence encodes CACCRPPRGNTIYF.

The CDR3 region has the DNA TGTGCCAGTATCCGGGACTCCGAGGAGGAGACCCAGTACTTC. Protein: CASIRDSEEETQYF. This sequence joins TRBV5-5 and TRBJ2-5, with a tentative D call TRBD2 (6 bases). V was pared by 8 bases and J by 5 bases, with 19 bases between. The germline V gene encodes CDR1 SGHKS and CDR2 YYEKEE (reference sequence). This CDR3 is 14 amino acids long.

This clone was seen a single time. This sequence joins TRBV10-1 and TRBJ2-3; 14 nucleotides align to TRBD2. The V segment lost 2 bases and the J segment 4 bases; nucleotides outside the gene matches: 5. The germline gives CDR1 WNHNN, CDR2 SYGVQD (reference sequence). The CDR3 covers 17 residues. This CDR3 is CASSEGGLAGGPDTQYF. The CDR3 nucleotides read TGCGCCAGCAGTGAGGGAGGACTAGCGGGGGGCCCAGATACGCAGTATTTT.

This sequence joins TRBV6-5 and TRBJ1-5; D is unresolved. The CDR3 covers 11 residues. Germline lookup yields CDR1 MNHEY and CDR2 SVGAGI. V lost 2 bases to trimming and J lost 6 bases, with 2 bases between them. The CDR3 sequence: CASSYIQPQHF. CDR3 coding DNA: TGTGCCAGCAGTTACATTCAGCCCCAGCATTTT.

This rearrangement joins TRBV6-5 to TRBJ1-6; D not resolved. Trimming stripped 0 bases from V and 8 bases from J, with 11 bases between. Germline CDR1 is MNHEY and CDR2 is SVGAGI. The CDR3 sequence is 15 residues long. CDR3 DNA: TGTGCCAGCAGTTACTCTCCGGACCGGGATTCACCCCTCCACTTT. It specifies CASSYSPDRDSPLHF.

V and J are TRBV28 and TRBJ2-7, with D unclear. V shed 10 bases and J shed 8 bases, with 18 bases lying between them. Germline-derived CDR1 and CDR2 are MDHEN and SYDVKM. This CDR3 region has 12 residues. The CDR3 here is CATSMGRKQQYV. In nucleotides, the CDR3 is TGTGCCACTTCGATGGGCCGAAAACAGCAGTACGTC.

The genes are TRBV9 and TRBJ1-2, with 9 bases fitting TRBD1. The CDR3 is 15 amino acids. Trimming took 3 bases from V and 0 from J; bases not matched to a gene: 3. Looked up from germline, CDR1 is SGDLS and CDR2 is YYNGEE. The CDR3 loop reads CASSARTGANYGYTF. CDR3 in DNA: TGTGCCAGCAGCGCAAGGACAGGGGCTAACTATGGCTACACCTTC.

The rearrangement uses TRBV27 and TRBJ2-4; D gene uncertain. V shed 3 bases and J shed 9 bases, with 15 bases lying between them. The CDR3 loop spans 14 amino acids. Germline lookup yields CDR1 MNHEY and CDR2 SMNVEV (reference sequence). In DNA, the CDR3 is TGTGCCAGCAGTTTCTATCCCACGGATGGCATTCAGTACTTC. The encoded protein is CASSFYPTDGIQYF.

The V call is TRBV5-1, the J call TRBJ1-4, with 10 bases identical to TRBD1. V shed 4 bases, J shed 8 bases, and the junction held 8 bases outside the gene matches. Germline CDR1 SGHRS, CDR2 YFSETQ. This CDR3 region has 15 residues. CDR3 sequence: CASSQGGTGEEKLFF. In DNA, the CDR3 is TGCGCCAGCAGCCAGGGAGGGACAGGGGAGGAAAAACTGTTTTTT.

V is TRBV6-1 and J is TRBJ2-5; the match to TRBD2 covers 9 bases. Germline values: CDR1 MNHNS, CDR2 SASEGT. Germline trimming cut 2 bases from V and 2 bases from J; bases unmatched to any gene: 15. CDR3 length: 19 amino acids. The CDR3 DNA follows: TGTGCCAGCAGTGAATATTGGGGAGTGGCTAGCGGGGCACAAGAGACCCAGTACTTC. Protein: CASSEYWGVASGAQETQYF.

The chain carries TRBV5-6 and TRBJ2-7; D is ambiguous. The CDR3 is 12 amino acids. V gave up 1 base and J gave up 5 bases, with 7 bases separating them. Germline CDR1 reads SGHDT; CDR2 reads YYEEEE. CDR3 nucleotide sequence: TGTGCCAGCAGCTTGAGCCGGGACGAGCAGTACTTC. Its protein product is CASSLSRDEQYF.

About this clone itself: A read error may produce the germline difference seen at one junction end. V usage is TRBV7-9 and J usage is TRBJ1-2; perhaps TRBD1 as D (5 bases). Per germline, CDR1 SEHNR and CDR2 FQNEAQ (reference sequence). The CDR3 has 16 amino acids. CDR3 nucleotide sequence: TGTGCCAGCAGCCCAAAGATGCGACAGATTAACGATGGCTACACCTTC. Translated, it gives CASSPKMRQINDGYTF.

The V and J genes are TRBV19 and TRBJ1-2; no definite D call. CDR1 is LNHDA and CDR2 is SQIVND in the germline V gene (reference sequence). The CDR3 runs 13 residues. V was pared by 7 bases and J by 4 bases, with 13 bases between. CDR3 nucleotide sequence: TGTGCCAGTAAATCGGGCCAGGCCTATGGCTACACCTTC. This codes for CASKSGQAYGYTF.

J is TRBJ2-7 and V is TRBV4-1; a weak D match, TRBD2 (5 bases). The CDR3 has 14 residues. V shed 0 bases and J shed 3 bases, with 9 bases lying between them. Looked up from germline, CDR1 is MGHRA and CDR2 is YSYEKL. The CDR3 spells CASSQDSGSYEQYF. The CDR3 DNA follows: TGCGCCAGCAGCCAAGATTCGGGGAGCTACGAGCAGTACTTC.

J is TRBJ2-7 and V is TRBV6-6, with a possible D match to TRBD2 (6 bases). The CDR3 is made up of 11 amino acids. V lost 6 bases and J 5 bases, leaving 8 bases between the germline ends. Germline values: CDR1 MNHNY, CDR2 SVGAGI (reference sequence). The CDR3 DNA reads TGTGCCAGCAGGCGCGGGGACGAGCAGTACTTC. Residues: CASRRGDEQYF.

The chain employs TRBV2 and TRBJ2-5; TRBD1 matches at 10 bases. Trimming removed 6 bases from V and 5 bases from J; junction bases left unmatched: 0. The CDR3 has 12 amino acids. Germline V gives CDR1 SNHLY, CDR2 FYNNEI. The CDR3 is CASRDRGETQYF. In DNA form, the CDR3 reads TGTGCCAGCAGGGACAGGGGGGAGACCCAGTACTTC. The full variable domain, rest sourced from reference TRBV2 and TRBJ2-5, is EPEVTQTPSHQVTQMGQEVILRCVPISNHLYFYWYRQILGQKVEFLVSFYNNEISEKSEIFDDQFSVERPDGSNFTLKIRSTKLEDSAMYFCASRDRGETQYFGPGTRLLVL.

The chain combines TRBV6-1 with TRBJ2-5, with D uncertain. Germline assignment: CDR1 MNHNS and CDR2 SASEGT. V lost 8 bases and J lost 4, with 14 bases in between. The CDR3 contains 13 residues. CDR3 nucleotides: TGTGCCAGCGTTGAGGCGTCCTCAGAGACCCAGTACTTC. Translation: CASVEASSETQYF.

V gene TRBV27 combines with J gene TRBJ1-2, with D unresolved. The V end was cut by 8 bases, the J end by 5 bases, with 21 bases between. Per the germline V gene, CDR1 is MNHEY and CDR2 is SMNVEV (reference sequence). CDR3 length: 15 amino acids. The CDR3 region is CASRYSPESGYGYTF. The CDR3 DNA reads TGTGCCAGCCGTTACTCCCCCGAATCCGGGTATGGCTACACCTTC.

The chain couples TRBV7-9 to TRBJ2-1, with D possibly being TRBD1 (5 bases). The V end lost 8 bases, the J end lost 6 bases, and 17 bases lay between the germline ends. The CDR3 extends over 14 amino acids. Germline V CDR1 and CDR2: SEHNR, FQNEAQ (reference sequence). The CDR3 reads CASRGRTWGNEQFF. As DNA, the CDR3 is TGTGCCAGCCGAGGACGGACATGGGGCAATGAGCAGTTCTTC.